Listed below are T cell receptor beta chains from one sample, sequenced in a study of blood T cell repertoires in COVID-19. The data were produced by immunoSEQ multiplex PCR, yet TCRdb's version contains in-frame clones alone and is incomplete. This sample carries roughly 290,000 clones, about 90% of them seen once, and the ten largest clones take about 1.7%. Sequencing used PBMCs or T cells enriched from blood (not recorded which). These receptors were obtained from a woman aged 18 to 35 with acute COVID-19. Each CDR3 is given with its conserved first and last residue. Each record gives: D gene, V gene, clone size, J gene, CDR3 DNA, CDR3 protein. A D gene is named only where the DNA matches it firmly. Rows give clone size only sometimes, using once, few, many, or a class for an expanded clone.

D: .; V: TRBV4-1; size: .; J: TRBJ1-5; DNA: TGCGCCAGCAGCCGGGACTGGGATAGCAATCAGCCCCAGCATTTT; CDR3: CASSRDWDSNQPQHF
D: .; V: TRBV21-1; size: .; J: TRBJ2-7; DNA: TGTGCCAGCAGTCGAGGTCGTAAGCGGTCCCTGAATTACGAGCAGTACTTC; CDR3: CASSRGRKRSLNYEQYF
D: TRBD2; V: TRBV12-5; size: once; J: TRBJ2-1; DNA: TGTGCTAGTGGTCCGAACCAAGCGGGAGTGGGGAATGAGCAGTTCTTC; CDR3: CASGPNQAGVGNEQFF
D: .; V: TRBV18; size: .; J: TRBJ2-2; DNA: TGTGCCAGCTCACCACCGGGCCTTACGGGAGTTCACGGGGAGCTGTTTTTT; CDR3: CASSPPGLTGVHGELFF
D: TRBD1; V: TRBV9; size: .; J: TRBJ2-5; DNA: TGTGCCAGCAGCGTAGGGGACAGGGTTTACCAAGAGACCCAGTACTTC; CDR3: CASSVGDRVYQETQYF
D: .; V: TRBV25-1; size: .; J: TRBJ1-4; DNA: TGTGCCAGCAGTGAAAGAAGGGAGACTAATGAAAAACTGTTTTTT; CDR3: CASSERRETNEKLFF
D: TRBD1; V: TRBV19; size: .; J: TRBJ1-1; DNA: TGTGCCAGTAGTCCATGGGACAGGCGGGCTGAAGCTTTCTTT; CDR3: CASSPWDRRAEAFF
D: .; V: TRBV7-2; size: .; J: TRBJ2-5; DNA: TGTGCCAGCAGCTTAGAAGGACAGTACCAAGAGACCCAGTACTTC; CDR3: CASSLEGQYQETQYF
D: .; V: TRBV7-2; size: .; J: TRBJ1-1; DNA: TGTGCCAGCAGCCTAGGGGGGGACACTGAAGCTTTCTTT; CDR3: CASSLGGDTEAFF
D: .; V: TRBV27; size: .; J: TRBJ1-2; DNA: TGTGCCAGCAGTTTTGTAGACAGAGGCTATGGCTACACCTTC; CDR3: CASSFVDRGYGYTF
D: .; V: TRBV4-1; size: .; J: TRBJ1-1; DNA: TGCGCCAGCAGCCAAGTAGGCAGGGTGAACACTGAAGCTTTCTTT; CDR3: CASSQVGRVNTEAFF
D: .; V: TRBV4-1; size: once; J: TRBJ1-1; DNA: TGCGCCAGCAGCCGCATACAGGCTATGAACACTGAAGCTTTCTTT; CDR3: CASSRIQAMNTEAFF
D: TRBD2; V: TRBV5-3; size: .; J: TRBJ2-1; DNA: TGTGCCAGAAGCGTCCAGACTAGCGGGTACTACAATGAGCAGTTCTTC; CDR3: CARSVQTSGYYNEQFF
D: TRBD1; V: TRBV28; size: once; J: TRBJ2-7; DNA: TGTGCCAGCCTGAAACAGGGGCGTACACTTGTTGGGCAGTACTTC; CDR3: CASLKQGRTLVGQYF
D: .; V: TRBV5-1; size: .; J: TRBJ1-5; DNA: TGCGCCAGCAGCTTGGCCTTGGGCGAATATAGCAATCAGCCCCAGCATTTT; CDR3: CASSLALGEYSNQPQHF
D: .; V: TRBV7-3; size: .; J: TRBJ1-2; DNA: TGTGCCAGCAGCCAAGCCCCGCAGGGGGGCTACACCTTC; CDR3: CASSQAPQGGYTF
D: TRBD1; V: TRBV28; size: .; J: TRBJ1-5; DNA: TGTGCCAGCAGTCCATGGGCGGGACAGGGGACTCAGCCCCAGCATTTT; CDR3: CASSPWAGQGTQPQHF
D: TRBD1; V: TRBV5-6; size: .; J: TRBJ1-5; DNA: TGTGCCAGCAGCCTCCAGACAGGGGGCAATCAGCCCCAGCATTTT; CDR3: CASSLQTGGNQPQHF
D: TRBD2; V: TRBV15; size: .; J: TRBJ2-5; DNA: TGTGCCACCAGCAGAAACCCCGGGACTAGCGGGAGAGGCCAGACCCAGTACTTC; CDR3: CATSRNPGTSGRGQTQYF
D: TRBD1; V: TRBV18; size: few; J: TRBJ1-2; DNA: TGTGCCAGCTCAGAACAGGGGGGCTATGGCTACACCTTC; CDR3: CASSEQGGYGYTF
D: .; V: TRBV5-4; size: .; J: TRBJ1-4; DNA: TGTGCCAGCAGCCCAAACAGGGCCCTTAATGAAAAACTGTTTTTT; CDR3: CASSPNRALNEKLFF
D: .; V: TRBV10-1; size: .; J: TRBJ2-5; DNA: TGCGCCAGCAGTGAGGCCGAGGGACTGGGACAAGAGACCCAGTACTTC; CDR3: CASSEAEGLGQETQYF